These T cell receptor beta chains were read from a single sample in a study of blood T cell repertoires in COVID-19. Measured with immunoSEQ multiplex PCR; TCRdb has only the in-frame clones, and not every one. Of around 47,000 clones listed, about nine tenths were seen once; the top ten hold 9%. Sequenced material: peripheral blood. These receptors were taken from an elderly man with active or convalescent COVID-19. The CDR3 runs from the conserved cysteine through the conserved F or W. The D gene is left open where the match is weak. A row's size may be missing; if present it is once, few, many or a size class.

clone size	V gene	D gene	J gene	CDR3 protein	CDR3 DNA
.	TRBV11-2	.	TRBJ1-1	CASSLRFGGNTEAFF	TGTGCCAGCAGCTTAAGGTTCGGCGGGAACACTGAAGCTTTCTTT
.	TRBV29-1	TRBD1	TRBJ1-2	CSVEDMVRGQNGYTF	TGCAGCGTTGAAGACATGGTCAGGGGGCAGAATGGCTACACCTTC
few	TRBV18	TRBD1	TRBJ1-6	CASSPAHHRQGRNSPLHF	TGTGCCAGCTCCCCGGCACATCACCGACAGGGAAGGAATTCACCCCTCCACTTT
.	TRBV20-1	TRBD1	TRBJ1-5	CSASRTGGLLRGQPQHF	TGCAGTGCTAGTAGGACAGGGGGACTTTTGAGGGGTCAGCCCCAGCATTTT
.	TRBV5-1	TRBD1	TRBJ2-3	CASSIMPRQGIGTDTQYF	TGCGCCAGCAGTATAATGCCCCGACAGGGAATCGGCACAGATACGCAGTATTTT
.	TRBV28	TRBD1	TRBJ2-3	CASSLGTGGTDTQYF	TGTGCCAGCAGTTTAGGGACAGGGGGCACAGATACGCAGTATTTT
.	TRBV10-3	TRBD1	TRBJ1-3	CAISESNLRDRARALISGNTIYF	TGTGCCATCAGTGAGTCGAACCTACGAGACAGGGCTAGGGCACTAATCTCTGGAAACACCATATATTTT
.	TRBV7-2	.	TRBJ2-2	CASSLVVYYTGELFF	TGTGCCAGCAGCTTAGTCGTCTACTACACCGGGGAGCTGTTTTTT
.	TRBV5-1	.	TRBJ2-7	CASSLVRYYEQYF	TGCGCCAGCAGCTTGGTCAGGTACTACGAGCAGTACTTC
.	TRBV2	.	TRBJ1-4	CASSETKELFF	TGTGCCAGCAGTGAGACTAAAGAACTGTTTTTT
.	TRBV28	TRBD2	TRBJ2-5	CASTSGGETQYF	TGTGCCAGCACGAGCGGGGGTGAGACCCAGTACTTC
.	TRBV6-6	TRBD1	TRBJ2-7	CASRDRDRVGEQYF	TGTGCCAGCAGAGACCGGGACAGGGTAGGCGAGCAGTACTTC
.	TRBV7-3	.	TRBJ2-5	CASSETGHQETQYF	TGTGCCAGCAGCGAAACAGGACACCAAGAGACCCAGTACTTC
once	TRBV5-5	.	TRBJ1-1	CASSPRDTEAFF	TGTGCCAGCAGCCCCAGGGATACTGAAGCTTTCTTT
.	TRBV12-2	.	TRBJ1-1	CASRQSRDRGRGRFGTEAFF	TGTGCAAGTCGCCAGTCCCGGGACAGGGGGCGCGGCCGGTTTGGCACTGAAGCTTTCTTT
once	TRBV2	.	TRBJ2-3	CASRPAQVERTDTQYF	TGTGCCAGCAGGCCCGCCCAGGTGGAACGCACAGATACGCAGTATTTT
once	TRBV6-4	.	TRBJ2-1	CASSPLGGAIYNEQFF	TGTGCCAGCAGTCCACTCGGAGGGGCTATCTACAATGAGCAGTTCTTC
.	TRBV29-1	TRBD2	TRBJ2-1	CSVVGPGGGSEQFF	TGCAGCGTTGTAGGCCCCGGGGGGGGTAGTGAGCAGTTCTTC
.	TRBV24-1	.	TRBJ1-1	CATRAGDRPSGAFF	TGTGCCACCCGAGCGGGAGACAGGCCTTCAGGTGCTTTCTTT
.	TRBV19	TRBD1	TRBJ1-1	CASRLRTGGLGTEAFF	TGTGCCAGTAGGCTAAGGACAGGGGGCTTGGGCACTGAAGCTTTCTTT
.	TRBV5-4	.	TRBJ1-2	CASSRQDSGNYGYTF	TGTGCCAGCAGCCGACAGGACAGCGGTAACTATGGCTACACCTTC
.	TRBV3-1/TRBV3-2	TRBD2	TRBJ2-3	CASTTSGSTDTQYF	TGTGCCAGCACGACTAGCGGGAGCACAGATACGCAGTATTTT
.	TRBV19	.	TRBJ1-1	CASSSTGDTEAFF	TGTGCCAGTAGTTCGACAGGAGACACTGAAGCTTTCTTT
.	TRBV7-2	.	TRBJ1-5	CASSSGTPAVQPQHF	TGTGCCAGCAGCTCGGGGACTCCGGCGGTTCAGCCCCAGCATTTT
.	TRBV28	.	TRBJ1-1	CASSFRGGGIAFF	TGTGCCAGCAGTTTTCGTGGGGGGGGAATTGCTTTCTTT
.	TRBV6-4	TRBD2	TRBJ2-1	CASSPLGGQPNNEQFF	TGTGCCAGCAGTCCGCTGGGAGGGCAGCCGAACAATGAGCAGTTCTTC
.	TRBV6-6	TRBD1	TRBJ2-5	CASSYRQGTQETQYF	TGTGCCAGCAGTTACCGACAGGGGACGCAAGAGACCCAGTACTTC
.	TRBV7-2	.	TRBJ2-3	CASSLNAGTDTQYF	TGTGCCAGCAGCTTAAACGCAGGGACAGATACGCAGTATTTT
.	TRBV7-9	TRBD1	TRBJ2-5	CASSERQGWRETQYF	TGTGCCAGCAGCGAGCGACAGGGTTGGAGGGAGACCCAGTACTTC
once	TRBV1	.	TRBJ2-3	CTSGGAPTDTQYF	TGCACCAGCGGGGGGGCACCCACAGATACGCAGTATTTT
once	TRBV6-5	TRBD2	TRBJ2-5	CASSHPGLAKETQYF	TGTGCCAGCAGTCACCCGGGACTAGCGAAAGAGACCCAGTACTTC
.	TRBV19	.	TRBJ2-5	CASSIGNSLHQETQYF	TGTGCCAGTAGTATAGGGAACAGCTTACACCAAGAGACCCAGTACTTC
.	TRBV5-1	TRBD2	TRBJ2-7	CASSGTSGFSYEQYF	TGCGCCAGCAGCGGGACTAGCGGGTTCTCCTACGAGCAGTACTTC
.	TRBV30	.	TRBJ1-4	CAWSVSPGGYEKLFF	TGTGCCTGGAGTGTATCCCCCGGGGGGTATGAAAAACTGTTTTTT
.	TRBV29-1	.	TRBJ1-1	CSVSRALNTEAFF	TGCAGCGTTTCCAGGGCGCTGAACACTGAAGCTTTCTTT
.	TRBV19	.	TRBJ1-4	CASTTQGGLLFF	TGTGCCAGTACAACACAGGGCGGGTTACTGTTTTTT
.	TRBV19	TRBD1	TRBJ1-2	CAATPGQGWGYTF	TGTGCCGCAACGCCGGGACAGGGTTGGGGCTACACCTTC
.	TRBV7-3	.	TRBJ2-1	CASSPRSIRLYNEQFF	TGTGCCAGCAGCCCCCGGAGCATACGGCTCTACAATGAGCAGTTCTTC
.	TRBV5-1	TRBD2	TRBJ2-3	CASSATSGGAGDTQYF	TGCGCCAGCAGCGCCACTAGCGGGGGGGCCGGTGATACGCAGTATTTT
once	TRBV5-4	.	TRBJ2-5	CASSSGQPSRGETQYF	TGTGCCAGCAGCTCCGGACAGCCCTCAAGAGGAGAGACCCAGTACTTC
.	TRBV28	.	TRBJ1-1	CASRGLLNTEAFF	TGTGCCAGCCGAGGACTCTTGAACACTGAAGCTTTCTTT
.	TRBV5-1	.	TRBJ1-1	CASSLTRRDGAFF	TGCGCCAGCAGCTTGACTCGACGGGATGGGGCTTTCTTT
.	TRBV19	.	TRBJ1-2	CASSIDLTAPWRGYTF	TGTGCCAGTAGTATAGATCTTACAGCTCCCTGGAGGGGCTACACCTTC
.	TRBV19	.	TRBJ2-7	CASSVQGGHEQYF	TGTGCCAGTAGTGTGCAGGGCGGCCACGAGCAGTACTTC
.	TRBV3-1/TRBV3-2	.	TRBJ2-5	CAGRPQPQETQYF	TGTGCCGGAAGACCACAGCCCCAAGAGACCCAGTACTTC
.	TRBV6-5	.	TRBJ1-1	CASRTFFSTEAFF	TGTGCCAGCAGGACTTTTTTTAGCACTGAAGCTTTCTTT
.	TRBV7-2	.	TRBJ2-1	CASSLAQSYNEQFF	TGTGCCAGCAGCTTAGCTCAGTCCTACAATGAGCAGTTCTTC
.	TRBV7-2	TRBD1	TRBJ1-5	CASSLAQGATNQPQHF	TGTGCCAGCAGCTTAGCGCAGGGGGCGACCAATCAGCCCCAGCATTTT
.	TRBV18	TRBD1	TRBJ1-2	CASSPDRAYGYTF	TGTGCCAGCTCACCAGACAGGGCCTATGGCTACACCTTC
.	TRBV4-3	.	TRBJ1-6	CASSQDHGVSPLHF	TGCGCCAGCAGCCAAGACCACGGGGTTTCACCCCTCCACTTT
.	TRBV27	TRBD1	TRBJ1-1	CASSALTTGGLNTEAFF	TGTGCCAGCAGTGCGCTCACGACAGGGGGTTTGAACACTGAAGCTTTCTTT
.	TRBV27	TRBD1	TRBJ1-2	CASSPLGTANYGYTF	TGTGCCAGCAGTCCGCTCGGGACAGCTAACTATGGCTACACCTTC
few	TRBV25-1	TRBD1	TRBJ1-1	CASSRQGAAQGAFF	TGTGCCAGCAGTAGACAGGGGGCCGCCCAGGGGGCTTTCTTT
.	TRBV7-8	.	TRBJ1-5	CASSLRLGSNFNYSNQPQHF	TGTGCCAGCAGCTTAAGGTTAGGCAGCAACTTTAACTATAGCAATCAGCCCCAGCATTTT
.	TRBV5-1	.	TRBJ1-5	CASSLDRGNQPQHF	TGCGCCAGCAGCTTGGACAGGGGCAATCAGCCCCAGCATTTT